This record covers a single T cell receptor (beta chain). The antigen is unknown. This sample is part of a study of T-cell memory formation after mild COVID-19. General observations from the study: Clones which contracted sat mainly in CM and EM if CD4+, and in EMRA if CD8+. The study detected some responding clones in pre-infection memory, suggesting cross-reactive memory joined.

TCRdb itself ran the 5' RACE reads through MiXCR, one entry per CDR3 protein. The data contain hundreds of thousands of distinct CDR3 sequences, around 15% of them singletons. Germline CDR1 reads MNHEY; CDR2 reads SMNVEV (reference sequence). The V and J ends lost 4 bases and 8 bases, in that order; junction bases with no gene match: 10. The CDR3 has 15 amino acids. The chain has TRBV27 and TRBJ2-4; 8 bases align to TRBD2. The specimen sequenced was PBMCs or a T cell subset sorted from them (not recorded which). The source is a man between 18 and 35 years old who had mild COVID-19 (a few samples of this study predate the infection). Cell type and time point are not known. DNA for the CDR3: TGTGCCAGCAGTTCGCCGGGACTAGGTAAAGACATTCAGTACTTC. It translates to CASSSPGLGKDIQYF.